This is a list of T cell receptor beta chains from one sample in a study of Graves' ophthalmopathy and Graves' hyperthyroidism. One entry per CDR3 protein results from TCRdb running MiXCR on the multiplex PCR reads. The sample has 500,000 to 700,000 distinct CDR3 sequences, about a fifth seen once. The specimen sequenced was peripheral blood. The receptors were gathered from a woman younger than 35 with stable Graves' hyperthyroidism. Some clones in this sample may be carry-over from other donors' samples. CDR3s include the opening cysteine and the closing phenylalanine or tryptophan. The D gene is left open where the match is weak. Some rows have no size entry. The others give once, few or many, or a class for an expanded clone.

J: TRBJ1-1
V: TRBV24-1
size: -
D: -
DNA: TGTGCCACCAGTGAATCCGACAGCAGCCTAGGGAAAGCTTTCTTT
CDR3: CATSESDSSLGKAFF

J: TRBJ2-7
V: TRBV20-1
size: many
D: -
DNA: TGCAGTGCTAGATATCTGAAGGGGGGTATCCACGAGCAGTACTTC
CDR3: CSARYLKGGIHEQYF

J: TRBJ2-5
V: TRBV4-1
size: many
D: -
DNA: TGCGCCAGCAGCCAAGTTTACGGTTCGGGGGAGACCCAGTACTTC
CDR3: CASSQVYGSGETQYF

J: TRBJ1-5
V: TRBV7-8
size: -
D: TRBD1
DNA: TGTGCCAGCAGCTTGGACAGGGGATCGCCCCAGCATTTT
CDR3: CASSLDRGSPQHF

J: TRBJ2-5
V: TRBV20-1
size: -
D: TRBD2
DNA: TGCAGTGCTAGAGATCCGTGGACTAGCGGGGGGACCCAGTACTTC
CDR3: CSARDPWTSGGTQYF

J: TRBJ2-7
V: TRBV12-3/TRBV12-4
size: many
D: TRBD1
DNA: TGTACCAGCAGTCCGGACAGGGGCGCGCGCTACGAGCAGTACTTC
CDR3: CTSSPDRGARYEQYF

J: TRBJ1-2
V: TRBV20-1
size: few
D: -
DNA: TGCAGTGCTAGAGATCCGGGAAACTATGGCTACACCTTC
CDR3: CSARDPGNYGYTF

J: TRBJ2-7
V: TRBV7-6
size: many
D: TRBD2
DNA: TGTGCCAGCAGCTTAGAACTAGCGCATTACGAGCAGTACTTC
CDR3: CASSLELAHYEQYF

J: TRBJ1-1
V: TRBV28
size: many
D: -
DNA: TGTGCCAGCAAACCAGGATCGGGGACTGAAGCTTTCTTT
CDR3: CASKPGSGTEAFF

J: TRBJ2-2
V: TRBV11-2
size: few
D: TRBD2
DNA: TGTGCCAGCAGCTCGAGTAGCGGGAGGGGAACGAACACCGGGGAGCTGTTTTTT
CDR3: CASSSSSGRGTNTGELFF

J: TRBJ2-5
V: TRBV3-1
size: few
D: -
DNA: TGTGCCAGCAGCCAAGGTTTAGGAGGGTACGAGACCCAGTACTTC
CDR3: CASSQGLGGYETQYF

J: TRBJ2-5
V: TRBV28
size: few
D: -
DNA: TGTGCCAGCAGTTTAGGGTGGGTCCAAGAGACCCAGTACTTC
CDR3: CASSLGWVQETQYF